This T cell receptor beta chain was identified in a study of T cell responses to AZD1222 COVID-19 vaccine. About the research overall: Recipients boosted at about 4 weeks or about 12 weeks are pooled. General observations from the study: Sampling captured repertoires only after the peak T cell response. White British people made up most donors, females outnumbered males, and clonal diversity was possibly underestimated.

The CDR3 extends over 12 amino acids. Germline V gives CDR1 SGHDT, CDR2 YYEEEE. Trimming left V 3 bases short and J 8 bases short, with 9 bases between. Clones were read by immunoSEQ multiplex PCR, and TCRdb kept only the in-frame ones, dropping some. The sample includes about 120,000 clones, roughly nine tenths of them seen just once. As to this clone: The antigen is not known.

This receptor was obtained from an adult in good health. The V gene is TRBV5-6, the J gene TRBJ2-1; D tentatively fits TRBD1 or TRBD2 (5 bases each). The sample in question was peripheral blood, obtained on day 0 of AZD1222 vaccination. In nucleotides, the CDR3 is TGTGCCAGCAGCTGGCTGGGGGATGAGCAGTTCTTC. It encodes CASSWLGDEQFF.